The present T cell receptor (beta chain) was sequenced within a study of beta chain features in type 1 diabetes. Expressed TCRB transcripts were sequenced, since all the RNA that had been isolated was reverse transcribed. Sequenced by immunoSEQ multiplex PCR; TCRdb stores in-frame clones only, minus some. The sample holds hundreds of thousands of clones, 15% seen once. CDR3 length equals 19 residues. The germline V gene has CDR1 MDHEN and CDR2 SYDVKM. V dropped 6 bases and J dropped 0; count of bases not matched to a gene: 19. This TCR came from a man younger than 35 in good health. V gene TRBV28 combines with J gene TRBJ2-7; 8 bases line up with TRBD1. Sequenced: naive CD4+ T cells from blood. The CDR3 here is CASRVFGLRDRTNSYEQYF. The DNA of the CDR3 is TGTGCCAGCAGAGTCTTTGGGTTACGGGACAGGACAAACTCCTACGAGCAGTACTTC.